This T cell receptor beta chain was identified during a study of shared T cell receptors in the human thymus. The V and J ends lost 5 bases and 6 bases respectively, with 14 bases between them. The length of the CDR3 is 13 residues. Germline V gives CDR1 LNHNV, CDR2 YYDKDF (reference sequence). Assay used: immunoSEQ multiplex PCR; TCRdb lists only in-frame clones, some missing. The repertoire holds about 710,000 clones, with around 87% as singletons. The same data also went into a second study, on human thymus T cells. From that second work: Donation was from healthy Finnish infants who were having corrective surgery that addressed congenital heart defects. The source of the thymus tissue was resections taken during corrective heart surgery. Thymic and blood repertoires showed apparently biased V and J gene usage. Unrelated individuals reportedly shared highly overlapping thymic TCR repertoires.

Sequencing input: thymocytes. This sequence was found in a boy under two years old with a congenital heart defect. V is TRBV15 and J is TRBJ2-7; D unclear. CDR3 coding DNA: TGTGCCACCAGCTCTACTAACCAATTCGAGCAGTACTTC. This gives the protein CATSSTNQFEQYF.